Described below is a single T cell receptor (beta chain) sequence and its context. The data were obtained in a study of blood T cell repertoires in COVID-19. Study-level background: Some COVID-19 samples were acute and others convalescent; all came from the United States, Italy and Spain. T cells, B-cell-depleted T cells, or PBMCs supplied cDNA or gDNA.

CDR1 and CDR2 (germline): SGHTA, FQGTGA. CDR3 length: 15 residues. The V gene end was trimmed by 5 bases and the J gene end by 1 base; junction bases not matched to a gene: 3. Method: immunoSEQ multiplex PCR; TCRdb's copy keeps in-frame clones and lacks some. The sample holds around 280,000 clones, around nine tenths seen once. Participant ages covered roughly 18 to 89 years across 24 US areas. V and J are TRBV7-3 and TRBJ2-1, with 9 bases matching TRBD1. This clonotype originated in a woman aged 40 to 55 who had recovered from COVID-19. Sequencing used PBMCs or T cells enriched from blood (not recorded which). In DNA, the CDR3 is TGTGCCAGCAGCGCGGACAGGGGATCCTACAATGAGCAGTTCTTC. It specifies CASSADRGSYNEQFF.